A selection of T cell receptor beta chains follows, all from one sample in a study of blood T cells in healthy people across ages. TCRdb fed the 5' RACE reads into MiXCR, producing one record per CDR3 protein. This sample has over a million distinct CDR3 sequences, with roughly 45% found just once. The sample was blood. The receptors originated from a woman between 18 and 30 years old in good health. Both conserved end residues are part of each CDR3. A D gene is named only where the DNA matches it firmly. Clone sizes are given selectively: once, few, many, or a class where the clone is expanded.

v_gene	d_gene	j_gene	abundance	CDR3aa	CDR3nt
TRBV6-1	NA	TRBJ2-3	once	CASSENVNNHGNTQYF	TGTGCCAGCAGTGAAAATGTCAACAACCATGGGAATACGCAGTATTTT
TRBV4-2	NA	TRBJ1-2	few	CASSQEQANYGYTF	TGTGCCAGCAGCCAAGAACAGGCTAACTATGGCTACACCTTC
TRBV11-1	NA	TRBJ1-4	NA	CASRMDPTNEKLFF	TGTGCCAGCAGAATGGACCCAACTAATGAAAAACTGTTTTTT
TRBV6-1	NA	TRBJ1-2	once	CASSPPPSHTGWVFGYTF	TGTGCCAGCAGCCCACCCCCCTCACACACAGGGTGGGTTTTCGGCTACACCTTC
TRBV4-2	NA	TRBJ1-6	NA	CASSQEGRVASNSPLHF	TGTGCCAGCAGCCAAGAAGGCAGGGTCGCCAGCAATTCACCCCTCCACTTT
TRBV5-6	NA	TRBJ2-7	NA	CASSGTGRLYEQYF	TGTGCCAGCAGCGGGACGGGACGGCTCTACGAGCAGTACTTC
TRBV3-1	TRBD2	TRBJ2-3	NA	CASSQDLAGGGTDTQYF	TGTGCCAGCAGCCAAGATCTAGCGGGGGGCGGCACAGATACGCAGTATTTT
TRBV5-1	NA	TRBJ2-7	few	CASSFWTDSYEQYF	TGCGCCAGCAGCTTCTGGACGGATTCGTACGAGCAGTACTTC
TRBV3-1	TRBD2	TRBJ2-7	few	CASSGGDTFREQYF	TGTGCCAGCTCGGGAGGGGACACCTTTAGGGAGCAGTACTTC
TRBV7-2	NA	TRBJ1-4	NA	CASSLVGEVYEKLFF	TGTGCCAGCAGCTTAGTAGGGGAGGTATATGAAAAACTGTTTTTT
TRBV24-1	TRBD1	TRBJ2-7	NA	CATSDSNRGRDEQYF	TGTGCCACCAGTGATTCTAACAGGGGGCGAGACGAGCAGTACTTC
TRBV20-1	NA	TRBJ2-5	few	CSARMSLIAAQYF	TGCAGTGCTAGGATGAGCCTTATAGCGGCCCAGTACTTC
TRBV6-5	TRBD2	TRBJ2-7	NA	CAAAEGGSFYEQYF	TGTGCCGCCGCCGAGGGAGGGTCCTTCTACGAGCAGTACTTC
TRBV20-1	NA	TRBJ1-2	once	CSARVHGTNGYTF	TGCAGTGCTAGAGTACACGGAACGAATGGCTACACCTTC
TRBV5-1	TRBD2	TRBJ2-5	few	CASSSPSGGLIRETQYF	TGCGCCAGCAGCTCCCCTAGCGGGGGCCTAATTCGAGAGACCCAGTACTTC
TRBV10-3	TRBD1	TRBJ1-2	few	CAIRGTGANYGYTF	TGTGCCATCAGAGGGACAGGGGCTAACTATGGCTACACCTTC
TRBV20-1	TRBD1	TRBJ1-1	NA	CSARLQGVEPFF	TGCAGTGCTAGACTTCAGGGGGTCGAACCTTTCTTT
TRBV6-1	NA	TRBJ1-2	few	CASSERGRTYGYTF	TGTGCCAGCAGTGAACGGGGGCGCACCTATGGCTACACCTTC
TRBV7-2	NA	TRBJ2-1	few	CASSLNLASRQFF	TGTGCCAGCAGCTTAAATCTAGCGTCTAGGCAGTTCTTC
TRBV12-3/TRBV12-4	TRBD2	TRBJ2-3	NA	CATPSGRAPDTQYF	TGTGCCACCCCTAGCGGGAGGGCGCCAGATACGCAGTATTTT
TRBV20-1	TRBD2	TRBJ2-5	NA	CSARDYGRGQETQYF	TGCAGTGCTAGAGATTACGGGAGGGGTCAAGAGACCCAGTACTTC
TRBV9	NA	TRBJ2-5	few	CASSANPSGARETQYF	TGTGCCAGCAGCGCAAATCCCTCAGGGGCAAGAGAGACCCAGTACTTC
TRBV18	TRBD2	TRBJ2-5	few	CASSPFSGGRFQETQYF	TGTGCCAGCTCACCATTTAGCGGGGGCCGATTTCAAGAGACCCAGTACTTC
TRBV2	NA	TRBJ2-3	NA	CASSEVVGNGADTRYF	NA
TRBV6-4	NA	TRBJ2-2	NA	CASSDSGEAGTGELFF	TGTGCCAGCAGTGACTCCGGCGAGGCTGGCACCGGGGAGCTGTTTTTT
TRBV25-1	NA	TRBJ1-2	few	CANHLDRYGYTF	TGTGCCAACCACCTCGACAGATATGGCTACACCTTC
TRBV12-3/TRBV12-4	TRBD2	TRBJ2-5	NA	CASSSSGIRNEQYF	TGTGCCAGCAGTTCTAGCGGGATAAGGAATGAGCAGTACTTC
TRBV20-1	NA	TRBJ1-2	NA	CSAEPSEGYGYTF	TGCAGTGCCGAACCTAGTGAGGGCTATGGCTACACCTTC